The following is a T cell receptor beta chain sequence with its context. The clone's antigen remains unknown. No base qualities exist here, and no much larger clone lies one base off it. The sample carries other DNA sequences with the same CDR3. The CDR3, cysteine through phenylalanine, is 11 amino acids long. The kept DNA is CDR3 alone, 33 bases in frame from the first base. V sheds 4 bases and J sheds 3 bases, leaving 3 bases between their ends. The germline V gene provides CDR1 KGHDR and CDR2 SFDVKD. These data belong to a study of vaccination effects on CD4 cells after COVID-19 (dated by TCRdb to the early 2020s). Study-wide context: Two doses of either the BNT162b2 or the mRNA-1273 mRNA SARS-CoV-2 vaccine were administered to participants. The full study included over 8 COVID-19 convalescent patients and several SARS-CoV-2-naive healthy vaccine recipients. Pre-vaccine samples were collected from a couple of convalescent patients 16 days and one week before the first dose, corresponding to 142 and 148 days after COVID-19 diagnosis. SARS-CoV-2 spike-specific CD4+ TCR repertoires from before and after mRNA vaccination were compared in COVID-19 convalescent patients and in infection-naive vaccine recipients. In the study, cultures from other donors were sequenced using the Oncomine TCR Beta short-read assay on an Illumina iSeq 100.

In the ViraFEST assay, PBMC were stimulated with viral peptide pools, and antigen-specific CD4+ T cell clonotypes were then identified by expansion using TCR sequencing. After more than 9 days of culture, CD4+ T cells were isolated with the EasySep CD4+ T cell isolation kit. Convalescent patients had PCR-confirmed SARS-CoV-2 infection between March and December 2020, before Alpha, Beta and Delta variants emerged in the United States. Over 1.5 million PBMC per well were cultured with approximately 10 ug/ml peptides in IMDM containing 5% human AB serum, approximately 10 IU/ml IL-2 and gentamicin. On days 3 and 7, half of the culture medium was replaced with fresh IL-2-containing medium. Each peptide stimulation condition was cultured in triplicate wells unless otherwise noted. PBMC were separated from whole blood using Ficoll-Paque Plus gradient centrifugation and were then either cryopreserved at -140C or used fresh. The overlapping peptide pools covered the spike proteins of SARS-CoV-2 and of the common cold coronaviruses HCoV-NL63, HCoV-OC43 and HCoV-229E. The QIAamp micro DNA kit was used to extract genomic DNA from the cultured CD4+ T cells.

What the research found in general, with its limitations: The study was limited by a small number of convalescent patients and lacked early post-infection timepoints. In convalescent patients, the post-vaccine spike-reactive repertoire was composed mainly of new vaccine-induced clones that were largely distinct from infection-induced clones. Clones induced by infection and clones induced by vaccination both contracted markedly at late timepoints after vaccination, which fits with T cell responses waning over time.

Libraries were prepared through the immunoSEQ multiplex PCR assay. DNA from the cultured and isolated CD4+ T cells underwent TCR beta CDR3 sequencing. In the source study's methods: Non-productive TCR sequences were removed and reads were trimmed to the CDR3 region, keeping CDR3s of at least 7 amino acids. Antigen-specific clonotypes were identified using the MANAFEST web app by comparison of expansion in peptide wells against reference cultures. To be called positive, a clone needed expansion at FDR<0.05 compared with the reference and with all other wells, an odds ratio greater than 5, and a frequency greater than 0.1% in two replicate wells. A clonotype was defined as cross-reactive if the clonotype was significantly expanded both in SARS-CoV-2 spike wells and in at least one common cold coronavirus spike condition. CDR3 similarity was assessed by Levenshtein distance with the stringdist R package, and unrooted trees were built with ape in R 3.6.1. TCRdb limited this immuneACCESS table to in-frame rearrangements with V and J called. A share of clones is missing; checked studies link under half to unresolved V genes, and the rest is unexplained. V and J calls and clone size are as listed in that table; D and trimming were resolved from the DNA. The sample profile shows some 40,000 clones; about two thirds of them were found once. The ten largest clones represent about a sixth of the sample.

Sequenced material: CD4+ T cells from PBMCs cultured with HCoV-NL63 spike peptides, taken before COVID-19 vaccination. Per the publication, the cell subset or site label means: HCoV-NL63 spike overlapping peptide pool stimulation. The source of this sequence is a human donor who had a prior SARS-CoV-2 infection. This receptor chain uses TRBV24-1 and TRBJ2-7, with no confident D gene call. CDR3 sequence: CATSEGYEQYF. The sequenced DNA is TGTGCCACCAGTGAAGGCTACGAGCAGTACTTC.